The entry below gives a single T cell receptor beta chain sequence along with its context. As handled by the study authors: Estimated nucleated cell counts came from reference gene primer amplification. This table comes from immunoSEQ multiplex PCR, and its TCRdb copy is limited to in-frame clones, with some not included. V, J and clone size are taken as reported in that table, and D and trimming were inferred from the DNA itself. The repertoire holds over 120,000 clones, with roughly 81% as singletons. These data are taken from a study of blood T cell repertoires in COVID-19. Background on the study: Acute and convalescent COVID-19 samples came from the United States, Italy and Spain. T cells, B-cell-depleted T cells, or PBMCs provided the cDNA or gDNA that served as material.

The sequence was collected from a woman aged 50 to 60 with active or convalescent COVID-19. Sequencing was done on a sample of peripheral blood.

The CDR3 DNA is TGTGCCAGCAGTCCCGACAGGGGGGGGAGTGGCTACACCTTC. It is translated as CASSPDRGGSGYTF. The chain has TRBV28 and TRBJ1-2, with 9 bases matching TRBD1. CDR3 length: 14 residues. Looked up from germline, CDR1 is MDHEN and CDR2 is SYDVKM. V was pared by 5 bases and J by 7 bases, with 8 bases of the junction left unmatched.